This T cell receptor (beta chain) appears in the sequencing data of a study of STAT5B mutations in CD4+ large granular lymphocyte leukemia. CDR1 and CDR2 from the germline V gene are LNHDA and SQIVND (reference sequence). The CDR3 consists of 12 residues. The ends were cut back, 6 bases at V and 3 bases at J, with 6 bases in the middle. Overall study results and limits: Over 20% of private leukemic clonotypes occurred rarely in other patients' non-leukemic repertoires.

Turning to this clone: Antigen: not known.

This was a survey-level run. The repertoire was sequenced with immunoSEQ multiplex PCR; TCRdb's copy has only in-frame clones and lacks some. There are 48,000 or so clones in the sample; roughly two thirds occur only once, and more than 1.5% lies in the top ten. J is TRBJ2-1 and V is TRBV19; tentatively, D is TRBD2 (6 bases). Input material: CD4+ T cells from blood buffy coats. The receptor was isolated from a human donor in good health. DNA for the CDR3: TGTGCCAGTAGGGAGGGCTACAATGAGCAGTTCTTC. It translates to CASREGYNEQFF.